A single sample gave rise to the 29 T cell receptor beta chains below, sequenced in a study of blood T cell repertoires in COVID-19 (dated by TCRdb to the early 2020s). The method was the immunoSEQ multiplex PCR assay. The immuneACCESS repertoire file appears here via TCRdb, limited to in-frame rearrangements. These files lack a portion of the clones; in checked studies, under half of the deficit traces to unresolved V genes, and the cause of the others is not known. The sample records over 150,000 clones, roughly four fifths of which are singletons. The biggest ten clones account for roughly 7.5% of the sample. The sample taken for sequencing was peripheral blood. Source of these receptors: a woman in her 70s with COVID-19, enrolled during active disease.

The chain uses TRBV3-1 (or the pseudogene TRBV3-2) and TRBJ1-1, with D maybe TRBD1 (5 bases). The CDR3 runs to 14 residues. Trimming took off 1 base at V and 6 bases at J, with 12 bases between the two ends. Germline CDR1 reads LGHDT; CDR2 reads YNNKEL (reference sequence). CDR3 sequence: CASSQAMRGAEAFF. CDR3 nucleotide sequence: TGTGCCAGCAGCCAAGCCATGCGGGGCGCTGAAGCTTTCTTT.

This clone occurred a few times. This chain links TRBV7-2 with TRBJ2-1; 14 nucleotides agree with TRBD2. The CDR3 is made up of 19 amino acids. Germline lookup yields CDR1 SGHTA and CDR2 FQGNSA. Trimming cost V 0 bases and J 10 bases; bases outside gene matches: 14. The CDR3 bases are TGTGCCAGCAGCTTAGCTATGGGAACCGGGACTAGCGGGGGAAGGGAGCAGTTCTTC. This codes for CASSLAMGTGTSGGREQFF.

This chain connects TRBV9 to TRBJ2-2; TRBD2 agrees at 12 bases. The CDR3 is 18 residues long. The germline V gene encodes CDR1 SGDLS and CDR2 YYNGEE. Trimming cost V 0 bases and J 2 bases; bases outside gene matches: 5. The CDR3 loop is CASSVGLAGGGNTGELFF. As DNA, the CDR3 is TGTGCCAGCAGCGTAGGGCTAGCGGGAGGGGGAAACACCGGGGAGCTGTTTTTT.

The J gene is TRBJ1-1, the V gene TRBV29-1, with D maybe TRBD1 (5 bases). Trimming took off 6 bases at V and 5 bases at J, with 7 bases between the two ends. Germline V lookup: CDR1 SQVTM, CDR2 ANQGSEA. The CDR3 runs 10 residues. The CDR3 reads CSVGGTEAFF. The CDR3 DNA follows: TGCAGCGTCGGGGGGACTGAAGCTTTCTTT.

The chain combines TRBV7-2 with TRBJ1-6, with TRBD1 matching 11 bases. The CDR3 loop spans 15 amino acids. Losses at the gene ends were 6 bases for V and 6 bases for J; bases not matched to a gene: 4. Germline CDR1 SGHTA, CDR2 FQGNSA. The CDR3 coding sequence is TGTGCCAGCAGTCTGGACAGGGGGCGTAATTCACCCCTCCACTTT. Residues: CASSLDRGRNSPLHF.

This clone showed up just a few times. V gene TRBV5-1 combines with J gene TRBJ1-2; D is perhaps TRBD1 (5 bases). V was trimmed by 7 bases and J by 9 bases, leaving 19 bases between them. In germline, CDR1 is SGHRS, CDR2 YFSETQ. This CDR3 spans 13 amino acids. CDR3 coding DNA: TGCGCCAGCGGTGGGGGAGGTGGTCGAAGCTACACCTTC. Amino acids: CASGGGGGRSYTF.

The chain is built from TRBV12-1 and TRBJ1-2; TRBD1, the table's D call, lacks a check against the DNA. TRBV12-1 is an annotated pseudogene. The CDR3 sequence is 16 residues long. CDR3 coding DNA: TGTGCCAGCAGCCGCCATAGGTGGGGCGCGTCCTATGGCTACACCTTC. Its translation is CASSRHRWGASYGYTF.

This clone is a singleton in its sample. The V call is TRBV9, the J call TRBJ1-1; D call uncertain. Trimming stripped 2 bases from V and 4 bases from J, with 12 bases between. Germline V gene data show CDR1 as SGDLS and CDR2 as YYNGEE. The CDR3 loop spans 14 amino acids. CDR3 protein: CASSVRRESTEAFF. For the CDR3, the DNA is TGTGCCAGCAGCGTCCGGCGGGAAAGCACTGAAGCTTTCTTT.

The chain employs TRBV2 and TRBJ1-6; 10 bases line up with TRBD1. The germline CDR1 and CDR2 sequences are SNHLY and FYNNEI. Losses at the gene ends were 6 bases for V and 7 bases for J; bases not matched to a gene: 9. There are 16 residues in the CDR3. The CDR3 reads CASRRGGQGQNSPLHF. The CDR3 bases are TGTGCCAGCAGGAGGGGGGGACAGGGGCAGAATTCACCCCTCCACTTT.

The chain joins TRBV28 to TRBJ2-7; TRBD2 matches at 14 bases. V shed 5 bases, J shed 6 bases, and the junction held 6 bases outside the gene matches. Germline CDR1 is MDHEN and CDR2 is SYDVKM. The CDR3 is 15 amino acids. CDR3 in DNA: TGTGCCAGCAGTCCCACCGGGACTAGCGGGGGCGAGCAGTACTTC. It yields the protein CASSPTGTSGGEQYF.

There are a few counts of this clone. The chain combines TRBV7-9 with TRBJ2-3; D possibly corresponds to TRBD2 (5 bases). CDR1 and CDR2 from the germline V gene are SEHNR and FQNEAQ (reference sequence). Trimming left V 4 bases short and J 8 bases short, with 10 bases between. CDR3 length: 12 amino acids. CDR3: CASSSTAGTQYF. The CDR3 DNA reads TGTGCCAGCAGCTCCACGGCGGGTACGCAGTATTTT.

This clone appeared once. The CDR3 here is CASSALGGYEQYF. The DNA of the CDR3 is TGTGCCAGTAGTGCCCTCGGGGGCTACGAGCAGTACTTC. V is TRBV19 and J is TRBJ2-7; possible D gene TRBD2, 6 bases. CDR3 length equals 13 residues. V shed 5 bases and J shed 3 bases, with 11 bases lying between them. Per the germline V gene, CDR1 is LNHDA and CDR2 is SQIVND (reference sequence).

The count of this clone is one. The CDR3 sequence: CASSLVRQGYGYTF. In DNA, the CDR3 is TGCGCCAGCAGCTTGGTCCGACAGGGCTATGGCTACACCTTC. The chain employs TRBV5-1 and TRBJ1-2; 7 bases line up with TRBD1. The CDR3 extends over 14 amino acids. The germline V gene encodes CDR1 SGHRS and CDR2 YFSETQ. The trim removed 0 bases at V and 4 bases at J, leaving 3 bases unmatched.

The V call is TRBV9, the J call TRBJ2-5; TRBD1 matches at 8 bases. Germline CDR1 SGDLS, CDR2 YYNGEE. The CDR3 has 18 amino acids. J was trimmed by 4 bases and V by 3 bases; bases with no gene match: 17. CDR3: CASSARAGGAQIRETQYF. In DNA form, the CDR3 reads TGTGCCAGCAGCGCGCGCGCAGGGGGCGCACAGATAAGAGAGACCCAGTACTTC.

This chain connects TRBV14 to TRBJ1-1; possible D gene TRBD1, 5 bases. The CDR3 contains 15 residues. Trimming took off 1 base at V and 0 bases at J, with 9 bases between the two ends. Germline loops: CDR1 SGHDN, CDR2 FVKESK. This chain's CDR3 is CASSQGGTMNTEAFF. CDR3 DNA sequence: TGTGCCAGCAGCCAAGGCGGGACCATGAACACTGAAGCTTTCTTT.

The rearrangement uses TRBV9 and TRBJ2-3, with 11 bases fitting TRBD2. This CDR3 is 16 amino acids long. Looked up from germline, CDR1 is SGDLS and CDR2 is YYNGEE. The V and J ends lost 4 bases and 5 bases, in that order; junction bases with no gene match: 9. CDR3 in amino acids: CASSPIAGGPLDTQYF. DNA for the CDR3: TGTGCCAGCAGCCCCATAGCGGGAGGGCCCTTAGATACGCAGTATTTT. Filled out from reference TRBV9 and TRBJ2-3, the complete variable domain reads DSGVTQTPKHLITATGQRVTLRCSPRSGDLSVYWYQQSLDQGLQFLIQYYNGEERAKGNILERFSAQQFPDLHSELNLSSLELGDSALYFCASSPIAGGPLDTQYFGPGTRLTVL.

The chain joins TRBV14 to TRBJ1-1; D gene ambiguous. The CDR3 totals 13 residues. Trimming removed 4 bases at V and 0 bases at J, with 6 bases between. Germline V lookup: CDR1 SGHDN, CDR2 FVKESK. In DNA form, the CDR3 reads TGTGCCAGCAGCCCTAGCATGAACACTGAAGCTTTCTTT. This gives the protein CASSPSMNTEAFF.

The chain joins TRBV19 to TRBJ2-1; 12 positions agree with TRBD2. The germline CDR1 and CDR2 sequences are LNHDA and SQIVND (reference sequence). J lost 10 bases, V lost 2 bases, and 6 bases had no gene match. This CDR3 spans 15 amino acids. In DNA, the CDR3 is TGTGCCAGTAGTATAAGACTAGCGGGAGCTGGAGAGCAGTTCTTC. Protein product: CASSIRLAGAGEQFF. The full variable domain, in which reference TRBV19 and TRBJ2-1 provide the parts outside the CDR3, is DGGITQSPKYLFRKEGQNVTLSCEQNLNHDAMYWYRQDPGQGLRLIYYSQIVNDFQKGDIAEGYSVSREKKESFPLTVTSAQKNPTAFYLCASSIRLAGAGEQFFGPGTRLTVL.

The CDR3 loop reads CASSYEGDRFTDTQYF. In DNA, the CDR3 is TGTGCCAGCAGTTACGAGGGAGACAGGTTCACAGATACGCAGTATTTT. The chain joins TRBV6-2 or TRBV6-3 to TRBJ2-3, with D maybe TRBD1 (6 bases). Germline V gene sequence: CDR1 MNHEY, CDR2 SVGEGT. V was shortened by 2 bases and J by 2 bases, with 14 bases between the two germline ends. This CDR3 region has 16 residues.

The chain joins TRBV6-2 or TRBV6-3 to TRBJ2-7, with 7 bases fitting TRBD2. V dropped 3 bases and J dropped 3; count of bases not matched to a gene: 8. This CDR3 has 15 amino acids. The germline V gene encodes CDR1 MNHEY and CDR2 SVGEGT. CDR3 coding DNA: TGTGCCAGCAGTTATTCCCCGACTAGCTACTACGAGCAGTACTTC. Translated, it gives CASSYSPTSYYEQYF.

The J gene is TRBJ1-2, the V gene TRBV6-6; D uncertain. V lost 7 bases to trimming and J lost 7 bases, with 16 bases between them. The germline CDR1 and CDR2 sequences are MNHNY and SVGAGI (reference sequence). The CDR3 runs 13 residues. The CDR3 nucleotides are TGTGCCAGCACGAGGCAGCTGTACGGTGGCTACACCTTC. It encodes CASTRQLYGGYTF.

The rearrangement joins TRBV21-1 to TRBJ1-1; TRBD1, the table's D call, lacks a check against the DNA. TRBV21-1 constitutes a pseudogene. The CDR3 spans 13 residues. CDR3 sequence reads: CASSNGQGAEAFF. The DNA of the CDR3 is TGTGCCAGCAGCAACGGACAGGGTGCTGAAGCTTTCTTT.

The chain uses TRBV15 and TRBJ2-5; D might be TRBD1 (5 bases). The germline V gene has CDR1 LNHNV and CDR2 YYDKDF (reference sequence). The CDR3 extends over 14 amino acids. With 3 bases removed from V and 4 bases from J, the gap between germline ends came to 12 bases. The CDR3 reads CATSSSGLGETQYF. In nucleotides, the CDR3 is TGTGCCACCAGCAGTTCAGGGCTTGGAGAGACCCAGTACTTC. The full variable domain, in which reference TRBV15 and TRBJ2-5 provide the parts outside the CDR3, is DAMVIQNPRYQVTQFGKPVTLSCSQTLNHNVMYWYQQKSSQAPKLLFHYYDKDFNNEADTPDNFQSRRPNTSFCFLDIRSPGLGDTAMYLCATSSSGLGETQYFGPGTRLLVL.

The V and J genes are TRBV18 and TRBJ2-1; D might be TRBD2 (5 bases). Germline lookup yields CDR1 KGHSH and CDR2 LQKENI. The CDR3 is 14 amino acids. The V gene lost 1 base and the J gene lost 8 bases, with 12 bases spanning the gap. The CDR3 here is CASSPRVGVDEQFF. The CDR3 nucleotides read TGTGCCAGCTCACCACGGGTCGGGGTCGATGAGCAGTTCTTC.

This rearrangement joins TRBV5-1 to TRBJ2-1, with 8 bases matching TRBD1. Germline-derived CDR1 and CDR2 are SGHRS and YFSETQ. J gave up 10 bases and V 2 bases, and 8 bases lay outside the gene matches. This CDR3 contains 14 residues. For the CDR3, the DNA is TGCGCCAGCAGCTTAGACACGACAGGGGAGGAGCAGTTCTTC. This translates into CASSLDTTGEEQFF.

The CDR3 loop reads CASKRSPTGTVNEKLFF. As DNA, the CDR3 is TGTGCCAGCAAGAGAAGCCCCACCGGGACAGTCAATGAAAAACTGTTTTTT. The chain joins TRBV27 to TRBJ1-4; 7 nucleotides match TRBD1. The CDR3 spans 17 residues. From germline, CDR1 is MNHEY and CDR2 SMNVEV (reference sequence). Unmatched junction bases numbered 16, after V lost 7 bases and J lost 5 bases.

The V and J genes are TRBV18 and TRBJ1-2, with 7 bases aligning to TRBD1. Unmatched junction bases numbered 14, after V lost 2 bases and J lost 2 bases. Per the germline V gene, CDR1 is KGHSH and CDR2 is LQKENI. The CDR3 totals 18 residues. The CDR3 is CASSPTRTGFLLNYGYTF. The CDR3 DNA reads as TGTGCCAGCTCACCAACTCGGACAGGCTTCCTCCTAAACTATGGCTACACCTTC.

The rearrangement uses TRBV7-9 and TRBJ2-7, with TRBD1 matching 9 bases. V lost 5 bases and J lost 6; bases outside the gene matches: 11. Germline assignment: CDR1 SEHNR and CDR2 FQNEAQ (reference sequence). The CDR3 extends over 15 amino acids. CDR3 nucleotides: TGTGCCAGCAGCCCCGGGACAGGGCAACCCCGCGAGCAGTACTTC. It specifies CASSPGTGQPREQYF.

The V call is TRBV24-1, the J call TRBJ2-2; a weak D match, TRBD1 (5 bases). CDR3 size: 16 residues. Trimming removed 2 bases from V and 2 bases from J, with 11 bases in between. Germline CDR1 reads KGHDR; CDR2 reads SFDVKD. The CDR3 region is CATSDYRQTNTGELFF. Written as DNA, the CDR3 is TGTGCCACCAGTGATTACCGACAGACAAACACCGGGGAGCTGTTTTTT.